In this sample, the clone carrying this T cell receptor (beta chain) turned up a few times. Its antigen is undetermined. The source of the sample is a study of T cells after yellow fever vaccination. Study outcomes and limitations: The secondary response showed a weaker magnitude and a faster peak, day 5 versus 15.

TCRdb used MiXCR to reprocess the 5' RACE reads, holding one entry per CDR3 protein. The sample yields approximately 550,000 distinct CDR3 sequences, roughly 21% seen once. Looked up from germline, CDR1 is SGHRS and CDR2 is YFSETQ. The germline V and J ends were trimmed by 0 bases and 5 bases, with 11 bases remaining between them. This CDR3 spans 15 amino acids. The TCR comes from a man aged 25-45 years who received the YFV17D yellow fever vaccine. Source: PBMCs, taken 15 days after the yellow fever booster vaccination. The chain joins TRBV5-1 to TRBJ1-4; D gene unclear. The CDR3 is CASSLGPGTNEKLFF. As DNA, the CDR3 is TGCGCCAGCAGCTTGGGGCCGGGCACGAATGAAAAACTGTTTTTT.